Shown below are 23 T cell receptor beta chains from a single sample sequenced in a study of PD-1 and CTLA-4 blockade in melanoma. TCRdb's copy holds only in-frame clones and misses some; the assay was immunoSEQ multiplex PCR. This sample has around 7,200 clones, with approximately 80% found just once. The sequencing used CD8+ T cells from peripheral blood, collected before anti-PD-1 treatment. The receptors were gathered from a human donor with melanoma.

The genes are TRBV7-9 and TRBJ1-2; 10 nucleotides align to TRBD1. Losses at the gene ends were 5 bases for V and 0 bases for J; bases not matched to a gene: 6. Germline lookup yields CDR1 SEHNR and CDR2 FQNEAQ (reference sequence). The CDR3 covers 16 residues. CDR3 coding DNA: TGTGCCAGCAGCGGATCCGGGACAGGGGCTAACTATGGCTACACCTTC. Protein product: CASSGSGTGANYGYTF.

The rearrangement links TRBV29-1 to TRBJ2-5, with 8 bases aligning to TRBD1. CDR1 is SQVTM, CDR2 ANQGSEA, per germline. Losses at the gene ends were 7 bases for V and 5 bases for J; bases not matched to a gene: 9. There are 13 residues in the CDR3. The CDR3 DNA reads as TGCAGCGGGGCCGGACAGGGCGGCGAGACCCAGTACTTC. It is translated as CSGAGQGGETQYF.

The chain uses TRBV2 and TRBJ2-1, with D possibly being TRBD2 (6 bases). V gave up 6 bases and J gave up 6 bases, with 18 bases separating them. Germline V gene data show CDR1 as SNHLY and CDR2 as FYNNEI. The CDR3 consists of 15 residues. The CDR3 loop reads CASSELANGPNEQFF. CDR3 DNA: TGTGCCAGCAGCGAACTAGCAAATGGGCCCAATGAGCAGTTCTTC.

The J gene is TRBJ1-1, the V gene TRBV5-5, with unresolved D. The germline CDR1 and CDR2 sequences are SGHKS and YYEKEE (reference sequence). V dropped 0 bases and J dropped 6 bases, with 6 bases sitting between them. The CDR3 sequence is 12 residues long. CDR3 DNA: TGTGCCAGCAGCTTGGGAGGGCCTGAAGCTTTCTTT. Translated: CASSLGGPEAFF.

As to this clone: Within the sample, other DNA sequences also encode this same CDR3. The V gene is TRBV19, the J gene TRBJ1-1; D uncertain. V shed 3 bases and J shed 2 bases, with 4 bases lying between them. The CDR3 has 12 amino acids. Germline V lookup: CDR1 LNHDA, CDR2 SQIVND (reference sequence). CDR3 DNA: TGTGCCAGTAGTATTGGCAACACTGAAGCTTTCTTT. Its translation: CASSIGNTEAFF.

This clone was seen a few times. The chain has TRBV4-3 and TRBJ1-5; D ambiguous. Germline values: CDR1 LGHNA, CDR2 YSLEER. This CDR3 spans 15 amino acids. V was clipped by 0 bases and J by 8 bases, with 14 bases between them. In nucleotides, the CDR3 is TGCGCCAGCAGCCAAGAACGGAACCCAGGCGAGCCCCAGCATTTT. This codes for CASSQERNPGEPQHF.

This clone was seen just once. V is TRBV29-1 and J is TRBJ1-1; 9 bases fit TRBD1. Germline CDR1 and CDR2: SQVTM and ANQGSEA. The CDR3 is 15 residues long. The V gene end was trimmed by 0 bases and the J gene end by 4 bases; junction bases not matched to a gene: 6. CDR3 sequence: CSVEDPDRGSTEAFF. CDR3 in DNA: TGCAGCGTTGAAGACCCGGACAGGGGCAGCACTGAAGCTTTCTTT.

This chain connects TRBV6-6 to TRBJ2-3, with D possibly TRBD1 on 5 matching bases. CDR3 length equals 14 residues. V lost 4 bases and J lost 2, with 10 bases in between. Germline CDR1 is MNHNY and CDR2 is SVGAGI (reference sequence). This CDR3 reads CASSFTGPTDTQYF. CDR3 nucleotide sequence: TGTGCCAGCAGTTTTACAGGTCCCACAGATACGCAGTATTTT.

The chain links TRBV11-3 to TRBJ2-7; D is possibly TRBD2 (5 bases). The CDR3 covers 16 residues. CDR1 is SGHNT, CDR2 YENEEA, per germline. V was shortened by 5 bases and J by 4 bases, with 21 bases between the two germline ends. The CDR3 coding sequence is TGTGCCAGCAGCATCCCCGGGGTCCGGGCTAGGTACGAGCAGTACTTC. Its translation is CASSIPGVRARYEQYF.

This chain connects TRBV13 to TRBJ2-1, with TRBD1 as a possible D gene (6 bases). V was pared by 2 bases and J by 3 bases, with 14 bases between. Germline V gives CDR1 PRHDT, CDR2 FYEKMQ (reference sequence). This CDR3 has 16 residues. The CDR3 region is CASSLQSDRIYNEQFF. The DNA of the CDR3 is TGTGCCAGCAGCTTACAATCCGACAGGATCTACAATGAGCAGTTCTTC.

The chain couples TRBV3-1 (or the pseudogene TRBV3-2) to TRBJ2-1, with D perhaps TRBD2 (5 bases). The length of the CDR3 is 17 residues. Trimming took off 0 bases at V and 3 bases at J, with 15 bases between the two ends. From germline, CDR1 is LGHDT and CDR2 YNNKEL (reference sequence). CDR3 residues: CASSQDRSAGLYNEQFF. The CDR3 DNA sequence: TGTGCCAGCAGCCAAGATCGCAGCGCGGGTCTCTACAATGAGCAGTTCTTC.

A few counts support this clone. This chain connects TRBV7-2 to TRBJ1-3, with D tentatively TRBD1 (6 bases). CDR1 is SGHTA, CDR2 FQGNSA, per germline. V was trimmed by 5 bases and J by 0 bases, leaving 17 bases between them. CDR3 size: 17 residues. The DNA of the CDR3 is TGTGCCAGCAGCCCCACGGTCGACAGGACCTCTGGAAACACCATATATTTT. Its translation: CASSPTVDRTSGNTIYF. The whole variable domain, remainder taken from reference TRBV7-2 and TRBJ1-3, is GAGVSQSPSNKVTEKGKDVELRCDPISGHTALYWYRQSLGQGLEFLIYFQGNSAPDKSGLPSDRFSAERTGGSVSTLTIQRTQQEDSAVYLCASSPTVDRTSGNTIYFGEGSWLTVV.

The chain uses TRBV19 and TRBJ1-1; 7 bases are a match to TRBD1. The CDR3 loop spans 14 amino acids. The germline V gene encodes CDR1 LNHDA and CDR2 SQIVND (reference sequence). Trimming at V came to 1 base and at J to 1 base, leaving 0 bases not matched to a gene. The CDR3: CASSIGTGNTEAFF. CDR3 sequence (DNA): TGTGCCAGTAGTATAGGGACAGGGAACACTGAAGCTTTCTTT.

J is TRBJ2-2 and V is TRBV13; 9 bases agree with TRBD1. CDR3 length equals 17 residues. Germline V lookup: CDR1 PRHDT, CDR2 FYEKMQ (reference sequence). Trimming removed 2 bases from V and 2 bases from J; junction bases left unmatched: 6. CDR3: CASSLTSDRGNTGELFF. CDR3 coding DNA: TGTGCCAGCAGCTTAACGTCGGACAGGGGCAACACCGGGGAGCTGTTTTTT. The full variable domain, in which reference TRBV13 and TRBJ2-2 provide the parts outside the CDR3, is AAGVIQSPRHLIKEKRETATLKCYPIPRHDTVYWYQQGPGQDPQFLISFYEKMQSDKGSIPDRFSAQQFSDYHSELNMSSLELGDSALYFCASSLTSDRGNTGELFFGEGSRLTVL.

This chain uses TRBV5-1 with TRBJ1-4; possible D gene TRBD1, 6 bases. CDR1 is SGHRS and CDR2 is YFSETQ in the germline V gene. V dropped 4 bases and J dropped 5 bases, with 18 bases sitting between them. The length of the CDR3 is 16 residues. The CDR3, as DNA: TGCGCCAGCAGCCTGGCGGGGGGCGTCCCAAATGAAAAACTGTTTTTT. Protein product: CASSLAGGVPNEKLFF.

The chain recombines TRBV12-3 or TRBV12-4 with TRBJ1-1; D unresolved. The CDR3 contains 12 residues. The V and J ends lost 6 bases and 1 base respectively, with 6 bases between them. In DNA, the CDR3 is TGTGCCAGCAGCTCCTCGAACACTGAAGCTTTCTTT. Protein: CASSSSNTEAFF.

J is TRBJ1-6 and V is TRBV5-6; D call uncertain. This CDR3 has 12 amino acids. The V end was cut by 0 bases, the J end by 9 bases, with 4 bases between. Germline lookup yields CDR1 SGHDT and CDR2 YYEEEE. CDR3 sequence reads: CASSLVGSPLHF. Written as DNA, the CDR3 is TGTGCCAGCAGCTTGGTAGGTTCACCCCTCCACTTT.

The chain is built from TRBV14 and TRBJ2-3; D perhaps matches TRBD1 (6 bases). Germline V gene lookup returns CDR1 SGHDN and CDR2 FVKESK. The CDR3 runs to 15 residues. The ends were cut back, 3 bases at V and 3 bases at J, with 13 bases in the middle. CDR3 in amino acids: CASSHGPGETDTQYF. CDR3 nucleotide sequence: TGTGCCAGCAGCCATGGACCAGGGGAGACAGATACGCAGTATTTT.

The gene calls are TRBV19 and TRBJ2-3; 12 nucleotides match TRBD2. The CDR3 consists of 15 residues. The ends lost 7 bases at V and 2 bases at J; junction bases unmatched: 4. Germline V gives CDR1 LNHDA, CDR2 SQIVND (reference sequence). The CDR3 reads CASTLAGGVTDTQYF. The CDR3 DNA is TGTGCCAGTACACTAGCGGGGGGAGTCACAGATACGCAGTATTTT.

The rearrangement uses TRBV7-9 and TRBJ1-1, with D possibly matching TRBD1 (5 bases). Trimming took off 5 bases at V and 1 base at J, with 17 bases between the two ends. Germline CDR1 is SEHNR and CDR2 is FQNEAQ (reference sequence). CDR3 length: 16 residues. The CDR3 here is CASSAIRGGTNTEAFF. The DNA for the CDR3 is TGTGCCAGCAGCGCCATACGGGGTGGGACGAACACTGAAGCTTTCTTT.

The V call is TRBV7-9, the J call TRBJ2-1; maybe TRBD2 (5 bases). The CDR3 is 15 residues long. Germline V gives CDR1 SEHNR, CDR2 FQNEAQ (reference sequence). V gave up 5 bases and J gave up 3 bases, with 14 bases separating them. The chain's CDR3 is CASSLTRGNYNEQFF. The CDR3 DNA sequence: TGTGCCAGCAGCCTCACTAGAGGAAACTACAATGAGCAGTTCTTC.

The chain is built from TRBV20-1 and TRBJ2-7; D unresolved. The CDR3 covers 11 residues. CDR1 and CDR2 from the germline V gene are DFQATT and SNEGSKA (reference sequence). Trimming removed 0 bases from V and 3 bases from J, with 3 bases in between. CDR3 nucleotides: TGCAGTGCTAGAGACAACTACGAGCAGTACTTC. This encodes CSARDNYEQYF.

V is TRBV6-5 and J is TRBJ1-3; 7 bases match TRBD1. CDR3 length: 15 amino acids. The germline gives CDR1 MNHEY, CDR2 SVGAGI. Unmatched junction bases numbered 8, after V lost 5 bases and J lost 4 bases. The CDR3 reads CASSRRDSVGNTIYF. In nucleotides, the CDR3 is TGTGCCAGCAGTAGGAGGGACAGCGTCGGAAACACCATATATTTT.